One and the same sample provided the 6 T cell receptor beta chains below, sequenced in a study of human T cells and chemical hapten exposure. TCRdb reprocessed the 5' RACE reads with MiXCR, giving one entry per CDR3 protein. The table lists about 120,000 distinct CDR3 sequences, approximately 20% of them singletons. Unfractionated whole blood was the source of the extracted total RNA. All receptors come from a human donor in good health.

This clonotype was counted only a few times. The CDR3 sequence: CASSPGRAEGYTF. The CDR3 nucleotides are TGTGCCAGCTCACCCGGCCGGGCTGAAGGCTACACCTTC. The chain links TRBV18 to TRBJ1-2; D ambiguous. With 3 bases removed from V and 8 bases from J, the gap between germline ends came to 13 bases. The CDR3 is made up of 13 amino acids. Germline V gene sequence: CDR1 KGHSH, CDR2 LQKENI.

This chain connects TRBV12-3 or TRBV12-4 to TRBJ2-3; TRBD2 matches at 7 bases. CDR3 length: 14 residues. J gave up 2 bases and V 5 bases, and 4 bases lay outside the gene matches. CDR3 sequence: CASSLGLDTDTQYF. The DNA for the CDR3 is TGTGCCAGCAGTCTAGGACTAGACACAGATACGCAGTATTTT.

The table lists this clonotype with a few counts. The genes are TRBV28 and TRBJ2-7, with 11 bases lining up with TRBD2. V gave up 3 bases and J gave up 1 base; unmatched junction bases: 11. The CDR3 contains 18 residues. Per the germline V gene, CDR1 is MDHEN and CDR2 is SYDVKM. CDR3 nucleotides: TGTGCCAGCAGTTTTTCGCTTGGGACTAGCGGCATTTCCTACGAGCAGTACTTC. Translation gives CASSFSLGTSGISYEQYF.

The chain is built from TRBV9 and TRBJ2-7; TRBD2 agrees at 8 bases. Germline V gene data show CDR1 as SGDLS and CDR2 as YYNGEE. This CDR3 spans 16 amino acids. The J segment lost 6 bases and the V segment lost 0 bases, leaving 11 bases of the junction unmatched. The chain's CDR3 is CASSVGVSGTDSEQYF. CDR3 sequence (DNA): TGTGCCAGCAGCGTAGGGGTTAGCGGGACCGACTCCGAGCAGTACTTC.

The genes are TRBV5-6 and TRBJ2-3; weak D call: TRBD1 (6 bases). V was cut by 5 bases and J by 8 bases, with 18 bases left in between. The CDR3 extends over 14 amino acids. CDR1 and CDR2 (germline): SGHDT, YYEEEE. This chain's CDR3 is CASSPGDPFGTQYF. The DNA for the CDR3 is TGTGCCAGCAGTCCAGGGGACCCCTTTGGTACGCAGTATTTT.

This clonotype has more than one count but fewer than ten. The chain has TRBV7-9 and TRBJ2-5; 7 bases line up with TRBD1. Losses at the gene ends were 5 bases for V and 5 bases for J; bases not matched to a gene: 14. The CDR3 is made up of 16 amino acids. Germline CDR1 reads SEHNR; CDR2 reads FQNEAQ (reference sequence). CDR3 region: CASSPPRQGRGETQYF. In DNA form, the CDR3 reads TGTGCCAGCAGCCCTCCGCGACAGGGAAGAGGGGAGACCCAGTACTTC.